One sample yielded the 7 T cell receptor beta chains listed below, sequenced in a study of blood T cell repertoires in COVID-19. Assay: immunoSEQ multiplex PCR; the TCRdb copy retains only in-frame clones and omits some. Among about 320,000 clones listed, 85% to 90% were seen once. The sequencing sample was made of PBMCs or T cells enriched from blood (not recorded which). These receptors were taken from a woman between 18 and 29 years old who had recovered from COVID-19.

The chain combines TRBV3-1 (or the pseudogene TRBV3-2) with TRBJ2-1; a possible D gene is TRBD2 (5 bases). CDR3 size: 16 residues. Trimming stripped 2 bases from V and 5 bases from J, with 16 bases between. From germline, CDR1 is LGHDT and CDR2 YNNKEL (reference sequence). The CDR3 sequence: CASSQPPKDLDNEQFF. CDR3 nucleotides: TGTGCCAGCAGCCAACCGCCGAAGGACTTGGACAATGAGCAGTTCTTC.

With regard to this clone: The sample carries other DNA sequences with the same CDR3. The rearrangement joins TRBV28 to TRBJ2-7; the D gene is possibly TRBD1 (5 bases). CDR3 length equals 13 residues. V gave up 5 bases and J gave up 2 bases, with 10 bases separating them. Per the germline V gene, CDR1 is MDHEN and CDR2 is SYDVKM. The CDR3 coding sequence is TGTGCCAGCAGTAGGCAGGGCCCCTACGAGCAGTACTTC. It codes for CASSRQGPYEQYF.

The genes are TRBV5-1 and TRBJ2-1, with unresolved D. The ends were cut back, 0 bases at V and 0 bases at J, with 7 bases in the middle. Germline V gene sequence: CDR1 SGHRS, CDR2 YFSETQ. The CDR3 spans 15 residues. CDR3 sequence reads: CASSLGSSSYNEQFF. DNA for the CDR3: TGCGCCAGCAGCTTGGGCTCGAGCTCCTACAATGAGCAGTTCTTC. Drawing the rest from reference TRBV5-1 and TRBJ2-1, the complete variable domain is KAGVTQTPRYLIKTRGQQVTLSCSPISGHRSVSWYQQTPGQGLQFLFEYFSETQRNKGNFPGRFSGRQFSNSRSEMNVSTLELGDSALYLCASSLGSSSYNEQFFGPGTRLTVL.

The V gene is TRBV18, the J gene TRBJ1-4; 8 bases align to TRBD1. Per germline, CDR1 KGHSH and CDR2 LQKENI. This CDR3 comprises 14 residues. With V trimmed by 5 bases and J by 8 bases, 7 bases remained unmatched. The CDR3 loop is CASSSPGTGEKLFF. CDR3 nucleotide sequence: TGTGCCAGCTCAAGTCCCGGGACAGGCGAAAAACTGTTTTTT.

The chain joins TRBV5-1 to TRBJ2-1, with a weak D call TRBD1 (5 bases). V was shortened by 2 bases and J by 4 bases, with 10 bases between the two germline ends. CDR3 length equals 14 residues. Germline-derived CDR1 and CDR2 are SGHRS and YFSETQ. The CDR3 DNA sequence: TGCGCCAGCAGCTTACAGGAGCTTTACAATGAGCAGTTCTTC. Translation gives CASSLQELYNEQFF.

The chain carries TRBV24-1 and TRBJ2-2; TRBD2 might be the D (5 bases). V shed 5 bases and J shed 4 bases, with 10 bases lying between them. The germline V gene has CDR1 KGHDR and CDR2 SFDVKD. The length of the CDR3 is 14 residues. The CDR3 sequence is CATSVELGTGELFF. CDR3 in DNA: TGTGCCACCAGTGTCGAACTAGGCACCGGGGAGCTGTTTTTT.

V is TRBV6-1 and J is TRBJ2-7; 7 positions agree with TRBD2. The CDR3 runs to 17 residues. V lost 3 bases to trimming and J lost 4 bases; unmatched junction nucleotides: 15. Germline V CDR1 and CDR2: MNHNS, SASEGT. In DNA, the CDR3 is TGTGCCAGCAGTGAGGATCGACCGGGACGGGGAGGGTACGAGCAGTACTTC. As protein: CASSEDRPGRGGYEQYF.